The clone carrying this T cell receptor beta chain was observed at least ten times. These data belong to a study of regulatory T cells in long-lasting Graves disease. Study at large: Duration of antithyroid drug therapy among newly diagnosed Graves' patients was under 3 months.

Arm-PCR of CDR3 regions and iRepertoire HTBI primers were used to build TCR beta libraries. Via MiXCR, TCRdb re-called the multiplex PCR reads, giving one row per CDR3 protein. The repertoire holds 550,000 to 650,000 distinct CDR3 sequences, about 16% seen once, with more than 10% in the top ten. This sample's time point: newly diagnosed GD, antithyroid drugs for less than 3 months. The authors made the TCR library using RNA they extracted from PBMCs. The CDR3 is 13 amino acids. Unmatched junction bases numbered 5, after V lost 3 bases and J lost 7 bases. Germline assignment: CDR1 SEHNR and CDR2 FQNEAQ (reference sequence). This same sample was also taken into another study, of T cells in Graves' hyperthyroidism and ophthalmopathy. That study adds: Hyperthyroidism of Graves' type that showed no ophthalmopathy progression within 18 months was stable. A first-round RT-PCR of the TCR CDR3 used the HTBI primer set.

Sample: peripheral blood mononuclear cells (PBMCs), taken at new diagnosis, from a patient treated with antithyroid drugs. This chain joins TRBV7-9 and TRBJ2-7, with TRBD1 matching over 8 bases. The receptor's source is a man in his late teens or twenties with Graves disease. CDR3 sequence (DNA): TGTGCCAGCAGCTTGGACAGGGCAGAGGAGCAGTACTTC. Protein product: CASSLDRAEEQYF. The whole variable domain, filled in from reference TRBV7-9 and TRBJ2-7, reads DTGVSQNPRHKITKRGQNVTFRCDPISEHNRLYWYRQTLGQGPEFLTYFQNEAQLEKSRLLSDRFSAERPKGSFSTLEIQRTEQGDSAMYLCASSLDRAEEQYFGPGTRLTVT.